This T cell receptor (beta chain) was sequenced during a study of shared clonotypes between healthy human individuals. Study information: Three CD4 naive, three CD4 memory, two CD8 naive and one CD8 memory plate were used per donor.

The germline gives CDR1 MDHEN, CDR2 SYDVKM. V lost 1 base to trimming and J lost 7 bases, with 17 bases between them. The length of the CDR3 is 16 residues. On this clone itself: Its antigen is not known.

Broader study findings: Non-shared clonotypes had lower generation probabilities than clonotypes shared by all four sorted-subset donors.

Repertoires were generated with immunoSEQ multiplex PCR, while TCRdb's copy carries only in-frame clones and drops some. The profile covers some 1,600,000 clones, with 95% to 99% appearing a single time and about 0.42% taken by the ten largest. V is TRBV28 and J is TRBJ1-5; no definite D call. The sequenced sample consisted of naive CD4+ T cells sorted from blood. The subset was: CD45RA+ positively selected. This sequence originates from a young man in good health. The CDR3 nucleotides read TGTGCCAGCAGTTTATCCCCAGGAGGCTCACGGCAGCCCCAGCATTTT. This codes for CASSLSPGGSRQPQHF.